Listed here are 19 T cell receptor beta chains from one sample, sequenced in a study of prognosis after radiotherapy for stage I lung cancer. Genomic DNA was subjected to two-round multiplex PCR for amplification of TCR beta CDR3. During first-round PCR, primers specific to each TRBV and TRBJ gene were used. TCRdb processed the multiplex PCR reads anew with MiXCR; each CDR3 protein has one entry. The sample carries about 14,000 distinct CDR3 sequences, roughly 30% recorded once. The material was PBMCs, obtained before or after stereotactic body radiation therapy (not recorded which). The receptor set was obtained from a donor aged 50 or older with non-small cell lung cancer.

This clonotype was seen repeatedly, ten times or more. This rearrangement joins TRBV3-1 to TRBJ1-2; D ambiguous. In germline, CDR1 is LGHDT, CDR2 YNNKEL (reference sequence). With 0 bases removed from V and 3 bases from J, the gap between germline ends came to 2 bases. The CDR3 sequence is 12 residues long. CDR3: CASSQEDYGYTF. The CDR3 nucleotides read TGTGCCAGCAGCCAAGAGGACTATGGCTACACCTTC.

A remark on this clonotype: A read error is likely here: a far larger clone is one base away. J is TRBJ2-4 and V is TRBV6-2 or TRBV6-3, with D maybe TRBD1 (5 bases). The end of the DNA fits TRBJ1-2 better, so the J call may be wrong. The CDR3 runs 15 residues. In germline, CDR1 is MNHEY, CDR2 SVGEGT. CDR3 sequence (DNA): TGTGCCATCAACCCCGTGCAGGGTTCCCTCTATGGCTACACCTTC. Translating gives CAINPVQGSLYGYTF.

This clonotype was counted at least ten times. The CDR3 nucleotides read TGTGCCAGCAGCCAAGTTGCTGTAGCGGGAGCGCCCTACGAGCAGTACTTC. Encoded protein: CASSQVAVAGAPYEQYF. The V gene is TRBV4-2, the J gene TRBJ2-7, with 9 bases fitting TRBD2. The V gene end was trimmed by 1 base and the J gene end by 2 bases; junction bases not matched to a gene: 9. Per germline, CDR1 LGHNA and CDR2 YNFKEQ. The CDR3 totals 17 residues.

By share, this clonotype counts as medium-sized. This CDR3 reads CASSYIPGSEQYF. The DNA of the CDR3 is TGTGCCAGCAGTTACATTCCAGGGTCCGAGCAGTACTTC. V usage is TRBV6-5 and J usage is TRBJ2-7; weak D call: TRBD1 (5 bases). Deletions cut 2 bases from V and 6 bases from J, with 11 bases between. Looked up from germline, CDR1 is MNHEY and CDR2 is SVGAGI. The CDR3 extends over 13 amino acids.

This clonotype is judged medium-sized (0.01 to 0.1%). The chain employs TRBV6-5 and TRBJ2-7, with 9 bases that match TRBD1. V shed 4 bases, J shed 1 base, and the junction held 5 bases outside the gene matches. Germline assignment: CDR1 MNHEY and CDR2 SVGAGI. This CDR3 comprises 15 residues. In nucleotides, the CDR3 is TGTGCCAGCAGTTCACCGGGACAGGGTTCCTACGAGCAGTACTTC. Its protein is CASSSPGQGSYEQYF.

At least ten counts were recorded for this clonotype. This chain joins TRBV28 and TRBJ2-7, with TRBD1 identical over 8 bases. Germline trimming cut 8 bases from V and 4 bases from J; bases unmatched to any gene: 1. The CDR3 runs 11 residues. CDR1 and CDR2 from the germline V gene are MDHEN and SYDVKM. CDR3 nucleotide sequence: TGTGCCAGCGGGGACAGGTACGAGCAGTACTTC. Protein sequence: CASGDRYEQYF.

This chain uses TRBV30 with TRBJ2-7; 7 nucleotides align to TRBD2. Germline V gene sequence: CDR1 GTSNPN, CDR2 SVGIG (reference sequence). This CDR3 contains 16 residues. The junction had 14 bases not matched to a gene; V was cut back by 4 bases and J by 2 bases. Here the CDR3 reads CAWKLPWEGPTYEQYF. CDR3 nucleotide sequence: TGTGCCTGGAAGCTCCCATGGGAGGGACCAACCTACGAGCAGTACTTC.

The sample holds many counts of this clonotype. This chain joins TRBV30 and TRBJ1-3; 11 bases map to TRBD1. The CDR3 has 17 amino acids. After removal of 1 base from V and 2 bases from J, the junction contained 7 bases not matched to a gene. Germline values: CDR1 GTSNPN, CDR2 SVGIG (reference sequence). The CDR3 coding sequence is TGTGCCTGGAGTGCCTTCCCGGGACAGGGGGCTGGAAACACCATATATTTT. It yields the protein CAWSAFPGQGAGNTIYF.

Note on this clonotype: Given a much more abundant clone one base away, this may be a read error. This chain joins TRBV7-8 and TRBJ1-1; 9 bases are a match to TRBD1. V lost 5 bases to trimming and J lost 4 bases; unmatched junction nucleotides: 14. The CDR3 sequence is 17 residues long. The V gene's germline CDR1 is SGHVS and CDR2 FQNEAQ. Here the CDR3 DNA reads TGTGCCAGCAGCACGAGATCGCCGGGACAGGGTTCCACTGAAGCTTTCTTT. Translating gives CASSTRSPGQGSTEAFF.

With respect to this clonotype: It differs at one base from a far larger clone, so likely a read error. This chain connects TRBV6-8 to TRBJ2-5; TRBD1 matches 7 bases. This CDR3 has 16 residues. The germline V gene encodes CDR1 MNHGY and CDR2 SAAAGT. DNA of the CDR3: TGTGACAGCAGTCGGGACAGCCAGCCCCTCTCCGGGACCCAGTACTTC. Amino acid sequence: CDSSRDSQPLSGTQYF.

This clonotype was observed at least ten times. The V gene is TRBV20-1, the J gene TRBJ1-6; D not certain. V shed 1 base and J shed 8 bases, with 15 bases lying between them. The germline CDR1 and CDR2 sequences are DFQATT and SNEGSKA (reference sequence). This CDR3 is built from 15 residues. DNA for the CDR3: TGCAGTGCTAGAGCCCAGGTTACATTTGATTCACCCCTCCACTTT. Translated, it gives CSARAQVTFDSPLHF.

On this clonotype itself: A much larger clone lies a single base off, so this may be a read error. This chain joins TRBV28 and TRBJ1-1; TRBD1 might be the D (6 bases). Germline V lookup: CDR1 MDHEN, CDR2 SYDVKM. V lost 6 bases to trimming and J lost 12 bases, with 14 bases between them. CDR3 size: 11 residues. The CDR3 DNA is TGTGCCAGCAGAAAAGGGGGGGGAACTTTCTTT. The encoded protein is CASRKGGGTFF.

This clonotype is medium-sized by share. The rearrangement links TRBV20-1 to TRBJ2-1; D gene uncertain. Trimming took off 6 bases at V and 0 bases at J, with 12 bases between the two ends. In germline, CDR1 is DFQATT, CDR2 SNEGSKA (reference sequence). CDR3 length: 14 residues. CDR3: CSANLQNSYNEQFF. CDR3 DNA sequence: TGCAGTGCAAACCTACAGAACTCCTACAATGAGCAGTTCTTC.

This clonotype is large (0.1 to 1%) within its sample. The chain carries TRBV7-2 and TRBJ1-4, with 7 bases matching TRBD1. J was trimmed by 6 bases and V by 1 base; bases with no gene match: 2. Germline V gene lookup returns CDR1 SGHTA and CDR2 FQGNSA. The CDR3 is made up of 14 amino acids. The CDR3 loop is CASSLVGTDEKLFF. CDR3 nucleotide sequence: TGTGCCAGCAGCTTAGTCGGGACAGATGAAAAACTGTTTTTT.

The chain combines TRBV6-2 or TRBV6-3 with TRBJ2-2; TRBD1 agrees at 7 bases. The CDR3 is made up of 17 amino acids. V trimming: 6 bases; J trimming: 7 bases; junction bases outside the gene matches: 17. Germline V gene lookup returns CDR1 MNHEY and CDR2 SVGEGT. Here the CDR3 DNA reads TGTGCCAGCAGAACGCGTGGGACGGGGTGGGACAGCGGGGAGCTGTTTTTT. This gives the protein CASRTRGTGWDSGELFF.

This clonotype qualifies as medium-sized. CDR3 sequence (DNA): TGTGCCAGTAGAGAACCCTCTGGGGCCAACGTCCTGACTTTC. Amino acids: CASREPSGANVLTF. The chain has TRBV19 and TRBJ2-6; D is undetermined. Trimming removed 6 bases from V and 0 bases from J, with 6 bases in between. Germline values: CDR1 LNHDA, CDR2 SQIVND (reference sequence). This CDR3 has 14 amino acids.

In its sample, this clonotype was seen many times. The chain carries TRBV20-1 and TRBJ1-2; a weak D match, TRBD1 (6 bases). This CDR3 is 17 amino acids long. Trimming cost V 0 bases and J 0 bases, with 17 bases left between them. Germline V lookup: CDR1 DFQATT, CDR2 SNEGSKA (reference sequence). CDR3 DNA: TGCAGTGCTAGAGATATGGGGGGCCCCTCCTCTAACTATGGCTACACCTTC. Translating gives CSARDMGGPSSNYGYTF.

This clonotype counts as medium-sized. The chain uses TRBV7-9 and TRBJ2-1, with D unresolved. Germline V gene data show CDR1 as SEHNR and CDR2 as FQNEAQ (reference sequence). The CDR3 covers 10 residues. Trimming pared 2 bases from V and 9 bases from J, leaving 2 bases between. The DNA for the CDR3 is TGTGCCAGCAGCTTACGTGAGCAGTTCTTC. This sequence encodes CASSLREQFF.

This clonotype is medium-sized. The chain is built from TRBV5-1 and TRBJ1-6; D unclear. The CDR3 sequence is 17 residues long. Germline V gives CDR1 SGHRS, CDR2 YFSETQ. V was pared by 0 bases and J by 4 bases, with 14 bases between. The CDR3 nucleotides read TGCGCCAGCAGCTTGGATGGCAGGCCCCGATATAATTCACCCCTCCACTTT. Translated: CASSLDGRPRYNSPLHF.